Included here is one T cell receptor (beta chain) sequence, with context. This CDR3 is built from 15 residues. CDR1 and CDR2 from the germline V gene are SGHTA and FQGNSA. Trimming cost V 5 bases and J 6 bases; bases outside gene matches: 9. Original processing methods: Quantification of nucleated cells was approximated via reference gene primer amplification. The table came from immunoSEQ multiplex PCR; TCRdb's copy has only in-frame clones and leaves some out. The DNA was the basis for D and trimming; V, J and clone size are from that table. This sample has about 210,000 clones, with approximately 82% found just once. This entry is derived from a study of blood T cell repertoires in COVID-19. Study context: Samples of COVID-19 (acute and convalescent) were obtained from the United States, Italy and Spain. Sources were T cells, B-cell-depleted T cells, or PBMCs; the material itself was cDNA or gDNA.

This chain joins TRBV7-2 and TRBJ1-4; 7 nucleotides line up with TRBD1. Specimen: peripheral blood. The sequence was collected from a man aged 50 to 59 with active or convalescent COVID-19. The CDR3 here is CASSQGPGQDEKLFF. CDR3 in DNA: TGTGCCAGCAGCCAGGGGCCTGGACAGGATGAAAAACTGTTTTTT.